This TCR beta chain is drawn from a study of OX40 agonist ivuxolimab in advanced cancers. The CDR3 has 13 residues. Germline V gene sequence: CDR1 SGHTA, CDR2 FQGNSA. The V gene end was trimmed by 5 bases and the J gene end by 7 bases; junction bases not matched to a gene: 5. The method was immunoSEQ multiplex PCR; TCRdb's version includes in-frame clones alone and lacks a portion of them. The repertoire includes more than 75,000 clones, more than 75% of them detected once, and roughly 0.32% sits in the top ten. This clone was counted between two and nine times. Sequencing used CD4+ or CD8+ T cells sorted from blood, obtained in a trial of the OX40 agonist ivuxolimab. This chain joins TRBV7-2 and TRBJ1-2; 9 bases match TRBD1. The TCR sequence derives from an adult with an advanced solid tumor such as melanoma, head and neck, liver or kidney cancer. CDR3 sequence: CASSRDRESGYTF. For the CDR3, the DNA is TGTGCCAGCAGCCGGGACAGGGAATCTGGCTACACCTTC.